The 20 T cell receptor beta chains in this list originate from one sample, sequenced in a study of blood T cell repertoires in COVID-19. The table came from immunoSEQ multiplex PCR; TCRdb's copy has only in-frame clones and leaves some out. This table has roughly 220,000 clones, roughly four fifths appearing once. What was sequenced was peripheral blood. These receptors were taken from a woman older than 75 with COVID-19, enrolled during active disease.

This clone showed up just once. V gene TRBV27 combines with J gene TRBJ2-1, with 14 bases aligning to TRBD2. This CDR3 is 17 amino acids long. Germline lookup yields CDR1 MNHEY and CDR2 SMNVEV (reference sequence). J gave up 10 bases and V 0 bases, and 8 bases lay outside the gene matches. The CDR3 here is CASSLSIGTSGSSEQFF. DNA of the CDR3: TGTGCCAGCAGTTTATCGATTGGGACTAGCGGGAGCAGCGAGCAGTTCTTC.

The chain uses TRBV30 and TRBJ1-2, with a tentative D call TRBD1 (6 bases). Germline V lookup: CDR1 GTSNPN, CDR2 SVGIG (reference sequence). The CDR3 loop spans 15 amino acids. Trimming stripped 0 bases from V and 7 bases from J, with 18 bases between. The CDR3 DNA reads TGTGCCTGGAGTGTCGCACAGGGATTGGCGGGTGGCTACACCTTC. Translated: CAWSVAQGLAGGYTF.

This clone was counted a few times. This chain connects TRBV7-9 to TRBJ2-7; a possible D gene is TRBD2 (7 bases). Germline V gene lookup returns CDR1 SEHNR and CDR2 FQNEAQ (reference sequence). Trimming pared 6 bases from V and 4 bases from J, leaving 13 bases between. The CDR3 is made up of 13 amino acids. CDR3 sequence reads: CASRPAGAYEQYF. The DNA of the CDR3 is TGTGCCAGCAGACCCGCGGGGGCGTACGAGCAGTACTTC.

The V gene is TRBV3-1 (or the pseudogene TRBV3-2), the J gene TRBJ2-5, with 10 bases identical to TRBD2. The CDR3 loop spans 14 amino acids. The V segment lost 4 bases and the J segment 5 bases; nucleotides outside the gene matches: 4. The germline V gene encodes CDR1 LGHDT and CDR2 YNNKEL (reference sequence). CDR3 in amino acids: CASSRAGGPETQYF. CDR3 sequence (DNA): TGTGCCAGCAGCCGAGCGGGGGGGCCCGAGACCCAGTACTTC.

The rearrangement links TRBV2 to TRBJ1-1, with 10 bases fitting TRBD1. Germline V CDR1 and CDR2: SNHLY, FYNNEI. The CDR3 has 15 residues. The V segment lost 8 bases and the J segment 1 base; nucleotides outside the gene matches: 7. The CDR3 bases are TGTGCCAGCGGGAGACAGGGGGCTGGGAACACTGAAGCTTTCTTT. It specifies CASGRQGAGNTEAFF.

The chain links TRBV18 to TRBJ1-2; D not resolved. Germline lookup yields CDR1 KGHSH and CDR2 LQKENI. The CDR3 is 15 amino acids. V gave up 0 bases and J gave up 1 base, with 9 bases separating them. CDR3 in DNA: TGTGCCAGCTCACCACCGTACGGGGTTAACTATGGCTACACCTTC. Amino acid sequence: CASSPPYGVNYGYTF. The whole variable domain, filled in from reference TRBV18 and TRBJ1-2, reads NAGVMQNPRHLVRRRGQEARLRCSPMKGHSHVYWYRQLPEEGLKFMVYLQKENIIDESGMPKERFSAEFPKEGPSILRIQQVVRGDSAAYFCASSPPYGVNYGYTFGSGTRLTVV.

This chain uses TRBV19 with TRBJ2-5; 12 bases match TRBD2. J gave up 5 bases and V 6 bases, and 1 base lay outside the gene matches. In germline, CDR1 is LNHDA, CDR2 SQIVND (reference sequence). There are 13 residues in the CDR3. The CDR3 reads CASRTSGGETQYF. CDR3 in DNA: TGTGCCAGTAGGACTAGCGGGGGTGAGACCCAGTACTTC.

The V gene is TRBV5-1, the J gene TRBJ1-1; the match to TRBD1 covers 8 bases. The CDR3 consists of 17 residues. V lost 1 base to trimming and J lost 1 base; unmatched junction nucleotides: 9. Germline CDR1 SGHRS, CDR2 YFSETQ. This CDR3 is CASSLSGGASPNTEAFF. In nucleotides, the CDR3 is TGCGCCAGCAGCTTGTCAGGGGGCGCGAGCCCGAACACTGAAGCTTTCTTT. The complete variable domain, with remaining parts taken from reference TRBV5-1 and TRBJ1-1, reads KAGVTQTPRYLIKTRGQQVTLSCSPISGHRSVSWYQQTPGQGLQFLFEYFSETQRNKGNFPGRFSGRQFSNSRSEMNVSTLELGDSALYLCASSLSGGASPNTEAFFGQGTRLTVV.

The chain carries TRBV10-3 and TRBJ2-7; 7 nucleotides align to TRBD1. This CDR3 spans 13 amino acids. V gave up 4 bases and J gave up 5 bases; unmatched junction bases: 5. CDR1 and CDR2 from the germline V gene are ENHRY and SYGVKD. The CDR3 nucleotides read TGTGCCATCAGTGCTAGACAGGGCAACGAGCAGTACTTC. It is translated as CAISARQGNEQYF.

The J gene is TRBJ2-1, the V gene TRBV4-2; 8 bases align to TRBD2. J lost 8 bases, V lost 3 bases, and 9 bases had no gene match. Per the germline V gene, CDR1 is LGHNA and CDR2 is YNFKEQ. The CDR3 consists of 15 residues. As DNA, the CDR3 is TGTGCCAGCAGCCAGCCGGGACTAGGTACCCATGAGCAGTTCTTC. Translated, it gives CASSQPGLGTHEQFF.

The chain joins TRBV19 to TRBJ2-7; the match to TRBD2 covers 14 bases. The CDR3 spans 15 residues. In germline, CDR1 is LNHDA, CDR2 SQIVND (reference sequence). With 4 bases clipped from V and 3 bases from J, the junction kept 2 bases outside the gene matches. The CDR3 sequence is CASSRLAGGNYEQYF. In DNA form, the CDR3 reads TGTGCCAGTAGTAGACTAGCGGGAGGGAACTACGAGCAGTACTTC.

The genes are TRBV11-2 and TRBJ2-5; D unclear. The CDR3 consists of 13 residues. The ends were cut back, 3 bases at V and 4 bases at J, with 9 bases in the middle. The germline V gene encodes CDR1 SGHAT and CDR2 FQNNGV. CDR3 nucleotides: TGTGCCAGCAGCTTTTTCCCCTTAGAGACCCAGTACTTC. It is translated as CASSFFPLETQYF.

J is TRBJ2-7 and V is TRBV5-1, with 7 positions matching TRBD2. V lost 4 bases to trimming and J lost 6 bases; unmatched junction nucleotides: 10. The CDR3 contains 14 residues. The germline V gene has CDR1 SGHRS and CDR2 YFSETQ. The CDR3 sequence: CASSTRGDGGEQYF. The CDR3 DNA reads TGCGCCAGCAGCACCCGGGGGGATGGTGGCGAGCAGTACTTC. The entire variable domain, with the rest obtained from reference TRBV5-1 and TRBJ2-7, is as follows: KAGVTQTPRYLIKTRGQQVTLSCSPISGHRSVSWYQQTPGQGLQFLFEYFSETQRNKGNFPGRFSGRQFSNSRSEMNVSTLELGDSALYLCASSTRGDGGEQYFGPGTRLTVT.

This clone was seen more than once but under ten times. The genes are TRBV30 and TRBJ1-1, with TRBD1 matching over 8 bases. The CDR3 is 16 amino acids. CDR1 is GTSNPN and CDR2 is SVGIG in the germline V gene (reference sequence). J gave up 0 bases and V 1 base, and 7 bases lay outside the gene matches. Here the CDR3 DNA reads TGTGCCTGGAGTGCCCGTTCAGGGGGCATGAACACTGAAGCTTTCTTT. Translating gives CAWSARSGGMNTEAFF.

This clone has a handful of counts. The chain uses TRBV6-1 and TRBJ2-2; D call uncertain. The CDR3 length is 13 residues. V gave up 3 bases and J gave up 6 bases, with 8 bases separating them. Germline V gene sequence: CDR1 MNHNS, CDR2 SASEGT. The CDR3 DNA sequence: TGTGCCAGCAGTGACGACTTGTCCGGGGAGCTGTTTTTT. Translation gives CASSDDLSGELFF.

The V gene is TRBV30, the J gene TRBJ1-5; D not resolved. Trimming pared 0 bases from V and 7 bases from J, leaving 19 bases between. The germline gives CDR1 GTSNPN, CDR2 SVGIG (reference sequence). This CDR3 has 16 amino acids. The CDR3 sequence is CAWSVRGIGVGQPQHF. CDR3 in DNA: TGTGCCTGGAGTGTACGGGGTATCGGGGTAGGGCAGCCCCAGCATTTT.

V is TRBV24-1 and J is TRBJ2-2, with TRBD1 matching over 8 bases. With 3 bases clipped from V and 6 bases from J, the junction kept 11 bases outside the gene matches. The germline V gene encodes CDR1 KGHDR and CDR2 SFDVKD. The CDR3 length is 17 residues. DNA for the CDR3: TGTGCCACCAGTGATCCGGGCCAGGGGGCAGGATCCGGGGAGCTGTTTTTT. Translated: CATSDPGQGAGSGELFF.

CDR3 amino acids: CASSYLRARGYTF. CDR3 bases: TGTGCCAGCAGTTACTTGCGGGCTCGGGGCTACACCTTC. The rearrangement joins TRBV6-5 to TRBJ1-2, with D hard to call. V was cut by 1 base and J by 8 bases, with 11 bases left in between. The CDR3 sequence is 13 residues long. The germline gives CDR1 MNHEY, CDR2 SVGAGI.

This clone was observed at least ten times. J is TRBJ1-6 and V is TRBV6-6; TRBD1 agrees at 7 bases. Germline V gene lookup returns CDR1 MNHNY and CDR2 SVGAGI (reference sequence). The CDR3 sequence is 14 residues long. J was trimmed by 7 bases and V by 2 bases; bases with no gene match: 2. The CDR3 DNA reads as TGTGCCAGCAGTTACGACAGGGCGAATTCACCCCTCCACTTT. It yields the protein CASSYDRANSPLHF.

There are many counts of this clone. The genes are TRBV7-9 and TRBJ2-7, with 8 bases aligning to TRBD1. Trimming at V came to 5 bases and at J to 0 bases, leaving 6 bases not matched to a gene. The germline V gene encodes CDR1 SEHNR and CDR2 FQNEAQ (reference sequence). This CDR3 contains 15 residues. In nucleotides, the CDR3 is TGTGCCAGCAGCCAGACAGGGGAAAGCTCCTACGAGCAGTACTTC. Its protein is CASSQTGESSYEQYF. The full variable domain, rest sourced from reference TRBV7-9 and TRBJ2-7, is DTGVSQNPRHKITKRGQNVTFRCDPISEHNRLYWYRQTLGQGPEFLTYFQNEAQLEKSRLLSDRFSAERPKGSFSTLEIQRTEQGDSAMYLCASSQTGESSYEQYFGPGTRLTVT.